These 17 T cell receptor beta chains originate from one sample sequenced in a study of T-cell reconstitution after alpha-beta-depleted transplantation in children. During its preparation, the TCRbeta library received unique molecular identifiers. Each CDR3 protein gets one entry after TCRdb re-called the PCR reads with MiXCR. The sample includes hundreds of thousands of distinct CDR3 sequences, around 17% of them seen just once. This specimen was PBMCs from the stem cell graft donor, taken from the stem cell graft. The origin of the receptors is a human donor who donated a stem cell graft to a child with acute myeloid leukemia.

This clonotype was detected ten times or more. The CDR3 DNA sequence: TGCAGCGTTGAAGATATGGCGCGAGCCAAAAACATTCAGTACTTC. Translated, it gives CSVEDMARAKNIQYF. The chain employs TRBV29-1 and TRBJ2-4; unclear D gene. Trimming pared 0 bases from V and 0 bases from J, leaving 9 bases between. CDR1 is SQVTM, CDR2 ANQGSEA, per germline. This CDR3 region has 15 residues.

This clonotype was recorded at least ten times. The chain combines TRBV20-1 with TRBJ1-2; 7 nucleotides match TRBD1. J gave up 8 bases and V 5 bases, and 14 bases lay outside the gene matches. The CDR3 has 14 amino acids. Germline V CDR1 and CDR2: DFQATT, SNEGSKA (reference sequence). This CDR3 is CSASTGVANLGYTF. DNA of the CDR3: TGCAGTGCTTCTACAGGGGTTGCCAACTTGGGCTACACCTTC.

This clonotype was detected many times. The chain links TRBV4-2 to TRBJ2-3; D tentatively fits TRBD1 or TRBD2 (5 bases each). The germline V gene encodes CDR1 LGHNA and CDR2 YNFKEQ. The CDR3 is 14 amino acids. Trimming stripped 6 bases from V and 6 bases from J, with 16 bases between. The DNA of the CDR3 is TGTGCCAGCAGTCCATACGTTGGGGACGATACGCAGTATTTT. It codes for CASSPYVGDDTQYF.

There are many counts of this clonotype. CDR3 protein: CSVDYRGSDTQYF. For the CDR3, the DNA is TGCAGCGTGGACTACCGGGGGTCGGATACGCAGTATTTT. The chain couples TRBV29-1 to TRBJ2-3; tentatively, D is TRBD2 (6 bases). Germline CDR1 is SQVTM and CDR2 is ANQGSEA. Trimming took off 6 bases at V and 6 bases at J, with 16 bases between the two ends. This CDR3 has 13 residues.

The CDR3 spells CASSFPDIYEQYF. CDR3 nucleotide sequence: TGTGCCAGCAGCTTCCCGGACATCTACGAGCAGTACTTC. V and J are TRBV5-8 and TRBJ2-7, with D possibly being TRBD1 (5 bases). V was trimmed by 2 bases and J by 3 bases, leaving 9 bases between them. In germline, CDR1 is SGHTS, CDR2 YDEGEE. This CDR3 comprises 13 residues.

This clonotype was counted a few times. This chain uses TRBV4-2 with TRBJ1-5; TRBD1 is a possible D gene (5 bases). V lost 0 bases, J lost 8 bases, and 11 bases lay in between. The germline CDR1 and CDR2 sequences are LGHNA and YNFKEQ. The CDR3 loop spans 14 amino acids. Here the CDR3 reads CASSQEVGGEPQHF. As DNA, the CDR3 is TGTGCCAGCAGCCAAGAAGTTGGGGGGGAGCCCCAGCATTTT.

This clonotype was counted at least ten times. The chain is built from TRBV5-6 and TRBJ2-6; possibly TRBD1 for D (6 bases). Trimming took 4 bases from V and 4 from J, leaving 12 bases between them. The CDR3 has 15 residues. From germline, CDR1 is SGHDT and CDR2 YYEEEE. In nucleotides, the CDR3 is TGTGCCAGCAGCCGTCCAGGGACAGGGGCCAACGTCCTGACTTTC. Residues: CASSRPGTGANVLTF.

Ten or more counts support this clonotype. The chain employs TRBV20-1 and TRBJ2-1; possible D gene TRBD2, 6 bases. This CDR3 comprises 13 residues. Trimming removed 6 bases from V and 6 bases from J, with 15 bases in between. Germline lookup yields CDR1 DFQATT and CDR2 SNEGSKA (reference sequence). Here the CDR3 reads CSARDSPTNEQFF. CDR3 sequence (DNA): TGCAGTGCGCGGGACTCTCCGACCAATGAGCAGTTCTTC.

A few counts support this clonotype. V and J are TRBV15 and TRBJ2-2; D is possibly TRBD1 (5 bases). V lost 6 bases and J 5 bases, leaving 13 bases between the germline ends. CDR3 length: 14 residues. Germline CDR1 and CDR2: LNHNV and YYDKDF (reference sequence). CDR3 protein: CATRNDRITGELFF. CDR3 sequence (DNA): TGTGCCACCAGGAACGACAGAATAACCGGGGAGCTGTTTTTT.

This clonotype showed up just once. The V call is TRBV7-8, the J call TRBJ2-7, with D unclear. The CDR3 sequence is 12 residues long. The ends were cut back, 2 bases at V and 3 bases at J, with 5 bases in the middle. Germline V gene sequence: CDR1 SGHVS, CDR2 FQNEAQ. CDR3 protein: CASSLLIYEQYF. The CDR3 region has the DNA TGTGCCAGCAGCTTACTAATCTACGAGCAGTACTTC.

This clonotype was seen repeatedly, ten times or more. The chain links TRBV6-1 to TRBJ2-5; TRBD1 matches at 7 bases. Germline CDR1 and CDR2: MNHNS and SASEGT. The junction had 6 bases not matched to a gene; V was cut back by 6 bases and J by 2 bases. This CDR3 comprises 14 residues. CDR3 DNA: TGTGCCAGCAGCCGGACAGGAGCGCAAGAGACCCAGTACTTC. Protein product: CASSRTGAQETQYF.

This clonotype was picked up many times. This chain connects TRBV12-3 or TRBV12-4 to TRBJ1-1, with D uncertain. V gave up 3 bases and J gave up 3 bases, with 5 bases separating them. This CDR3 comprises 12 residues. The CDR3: CASSFTHTEAFF. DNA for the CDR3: TGTGCCAGCAGTTTCACACACACTGAAGCTTTCTTT.

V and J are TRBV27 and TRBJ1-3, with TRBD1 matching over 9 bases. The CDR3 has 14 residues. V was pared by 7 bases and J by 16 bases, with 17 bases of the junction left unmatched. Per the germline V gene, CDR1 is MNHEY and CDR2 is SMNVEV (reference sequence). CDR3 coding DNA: TGTGCCAGCACACCGGGACAGGGTTTTGGGCGGGGGTATTTT. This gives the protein CASTPGQGFGRGYF.

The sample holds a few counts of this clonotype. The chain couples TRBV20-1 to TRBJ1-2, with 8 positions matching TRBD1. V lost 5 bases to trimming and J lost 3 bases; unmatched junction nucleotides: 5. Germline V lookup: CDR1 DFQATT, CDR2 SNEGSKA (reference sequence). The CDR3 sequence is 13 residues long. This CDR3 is CSAAGGVDYGYTF. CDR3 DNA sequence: TGCAGTGCTGCAGGGGGCGTGGACTATGGCTACACCTTC.

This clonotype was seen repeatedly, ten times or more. CDR3 amino acids: CSASRDRSNQPQHF. As DNA, the CDR3 is TGCAGTGCTAGCCGGGACAGGTCAAATCAGCCCCAGCATTTT. The chain has TRBV20-1 and TRBJ1-5; 8 positions agree with TRBD1. The germline V gene encodes CDR1 DFQATT and CDR2 SNEGSKA (reference sequence). V lost 3 bases, J lost 4 bases, and 5 bases stayed unmatched. The CDR3 loop spans 14 amino acids.

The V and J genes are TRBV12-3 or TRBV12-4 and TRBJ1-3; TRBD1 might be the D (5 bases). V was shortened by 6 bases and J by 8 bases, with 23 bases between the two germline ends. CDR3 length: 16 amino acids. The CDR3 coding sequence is TGTGCCAGCAGCCCCTCCTTGGCAGGGCCGAAGGACACCATATATTTT. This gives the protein CASSPSLAGPKDTIYF.

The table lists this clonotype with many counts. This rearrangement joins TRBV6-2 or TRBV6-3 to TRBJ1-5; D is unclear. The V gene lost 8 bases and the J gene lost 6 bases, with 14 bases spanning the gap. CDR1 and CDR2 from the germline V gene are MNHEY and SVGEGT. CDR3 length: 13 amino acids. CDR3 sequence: CASSYGMGQPQHF. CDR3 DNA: TGTGCCAGCTCCTATGGCATGGGTCAGCCCCAGCATTTT.